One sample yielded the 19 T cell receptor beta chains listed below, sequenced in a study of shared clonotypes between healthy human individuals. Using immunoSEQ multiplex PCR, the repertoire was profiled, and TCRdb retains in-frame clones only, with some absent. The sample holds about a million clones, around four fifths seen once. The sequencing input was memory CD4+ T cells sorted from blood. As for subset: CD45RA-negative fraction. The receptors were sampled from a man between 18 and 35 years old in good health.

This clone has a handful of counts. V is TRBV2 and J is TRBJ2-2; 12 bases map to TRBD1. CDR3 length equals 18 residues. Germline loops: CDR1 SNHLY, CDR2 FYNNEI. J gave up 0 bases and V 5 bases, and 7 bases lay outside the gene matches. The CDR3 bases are TGTGCCAGCAGTTATCATGGGACAGGGGGCCCGAACACCGGGGAGCTGTTTTTT. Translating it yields CASSYHGTGGPNTGELFF.

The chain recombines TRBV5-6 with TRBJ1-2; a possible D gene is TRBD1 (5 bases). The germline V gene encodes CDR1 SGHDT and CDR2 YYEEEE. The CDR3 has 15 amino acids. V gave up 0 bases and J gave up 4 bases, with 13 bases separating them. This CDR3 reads CASSLGPGVGYGYTF. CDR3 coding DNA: TGTGCCAGCAGCTTGGGACCGGGGGTCGGCTATGGCTACACCTTC.

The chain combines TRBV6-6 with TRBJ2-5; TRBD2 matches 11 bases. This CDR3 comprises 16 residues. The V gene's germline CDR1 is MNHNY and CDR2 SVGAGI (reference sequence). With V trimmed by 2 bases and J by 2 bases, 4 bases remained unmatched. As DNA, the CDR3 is TGTGCCAGCAGTTACGATAGCGGGGGGGCACAAGAGACCCAGTACTTC. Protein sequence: CASSYDSGGAQETQYF.

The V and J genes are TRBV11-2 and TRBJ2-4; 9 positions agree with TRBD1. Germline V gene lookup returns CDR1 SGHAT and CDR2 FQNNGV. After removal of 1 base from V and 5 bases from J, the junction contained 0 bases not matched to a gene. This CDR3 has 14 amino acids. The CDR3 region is CASSLGTGENIQYF. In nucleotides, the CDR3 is TGTGCCAGCAGCTTAGGGACAGGGGAAAACATTCAGTACTTC.

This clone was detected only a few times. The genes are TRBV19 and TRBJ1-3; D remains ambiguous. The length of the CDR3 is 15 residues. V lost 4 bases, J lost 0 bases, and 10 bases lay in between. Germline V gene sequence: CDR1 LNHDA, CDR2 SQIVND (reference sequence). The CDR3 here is CASSTGPISGNTIYF. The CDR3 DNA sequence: TGTGCCAGTAGTACCGGACCAATCTCTGGAAACACCATATATTTT. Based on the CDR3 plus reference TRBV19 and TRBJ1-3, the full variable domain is DGGITQSPKYLFRKEGQNVTLSCEQNLNHDAMYWYRQDPGQGLRLIYYSQIVNDFQKGDIAEGYSVSREKKESFPLTVTSAQKNPTAFYLCASSTGPISGNTIYFGEGSWLTVV.

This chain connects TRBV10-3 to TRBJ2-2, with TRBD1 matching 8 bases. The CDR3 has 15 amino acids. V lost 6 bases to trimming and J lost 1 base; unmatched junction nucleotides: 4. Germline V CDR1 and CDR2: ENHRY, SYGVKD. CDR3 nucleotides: TGTGCCATCAGGACCGGGACAGGGAACACCGGGGAGCTGTTTTTT. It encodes CAIRTGTGNTGELFF.

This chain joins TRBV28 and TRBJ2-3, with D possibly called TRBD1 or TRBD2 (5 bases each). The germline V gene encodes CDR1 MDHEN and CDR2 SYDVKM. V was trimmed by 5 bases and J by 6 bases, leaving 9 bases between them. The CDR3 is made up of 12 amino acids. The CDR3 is CASSLGGDTQYF. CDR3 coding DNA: TGTGCCAGCAGTCTTGGGGGTGATACGCAGTATTTT. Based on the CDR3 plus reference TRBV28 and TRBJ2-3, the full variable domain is DVKVTQSSRYLVKRTGEKVFLECVQDMDHENMFWYRQDPGLGLRLIYFSYDVKMKEKGDIPEGYSVSREKKERFSLILESASTNQTSMYLCASSLGGDTQYFGPGTRLTVL.

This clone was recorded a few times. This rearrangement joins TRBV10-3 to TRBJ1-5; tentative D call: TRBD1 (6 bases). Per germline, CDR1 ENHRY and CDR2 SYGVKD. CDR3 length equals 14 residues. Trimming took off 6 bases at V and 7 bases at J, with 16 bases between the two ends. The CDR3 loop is CAISVTGSIQPQHF. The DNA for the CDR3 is TGTGCCATCAGCGTCACAGGGTCCATCCAGCCCCAGCATTTT.

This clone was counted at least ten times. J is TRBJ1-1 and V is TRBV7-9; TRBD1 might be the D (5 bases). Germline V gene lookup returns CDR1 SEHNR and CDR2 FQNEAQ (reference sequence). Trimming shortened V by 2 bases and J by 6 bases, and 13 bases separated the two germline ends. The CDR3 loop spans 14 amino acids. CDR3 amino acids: CASSLRGRSAEAFF. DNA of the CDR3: TGTGCCAGCAGCTTAAGGGGCCGTAGCGCTGAAGCTTTCTTT.

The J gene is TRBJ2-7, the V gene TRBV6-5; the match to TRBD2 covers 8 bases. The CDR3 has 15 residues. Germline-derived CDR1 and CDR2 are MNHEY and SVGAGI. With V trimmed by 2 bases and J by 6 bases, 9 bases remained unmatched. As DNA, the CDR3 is TGTGCCAGCAGTTACACGGGACTAGATACCCGCGAGCAGTACTTC. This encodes CASSYTGLDTREQYF.

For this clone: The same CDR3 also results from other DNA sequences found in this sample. CDR3 bases: TGCGCCAGCAGCCCTGGGGGAGTGGACACTGAAGCTTTCTTT. It specifies CASSPGGVDTEAFF. The chain combines TRBV5-1 with TRBJ1-1; D perhaps matches TRBD1 (5 bases). Trimming took 4 bases from V and 3 from J, leaving 13 bases between them. The germline CDR1 and CDR2 sequences are SGHRS and YFSETQ. The CDR3 sequence is 14 residues long.

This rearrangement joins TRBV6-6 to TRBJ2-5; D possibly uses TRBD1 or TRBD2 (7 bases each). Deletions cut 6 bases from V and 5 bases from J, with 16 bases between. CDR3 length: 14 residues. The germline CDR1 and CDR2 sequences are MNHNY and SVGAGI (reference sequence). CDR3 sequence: CASSLQGGWETQYF. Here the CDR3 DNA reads TGTGCCAGCAGCCTCCAGGGGGGGTGGGAGACCCAGTACTTC.

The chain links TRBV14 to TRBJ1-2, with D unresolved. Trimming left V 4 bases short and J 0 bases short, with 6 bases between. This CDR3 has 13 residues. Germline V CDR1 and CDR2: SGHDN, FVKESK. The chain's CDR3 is CASSPRANYGYTF. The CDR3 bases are TGTGCCAGCAGCCCCAGAGCTAACTATGGCTACACCTTC.

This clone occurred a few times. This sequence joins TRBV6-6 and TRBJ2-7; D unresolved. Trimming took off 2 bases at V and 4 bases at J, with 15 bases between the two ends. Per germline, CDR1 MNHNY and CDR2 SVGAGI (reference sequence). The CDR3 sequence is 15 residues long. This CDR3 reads CASSYTPSQSYEQYF. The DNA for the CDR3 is TGTGCCAGCAGTTACACCCCTAGTCAATCATACGAGCAGTACTTC.

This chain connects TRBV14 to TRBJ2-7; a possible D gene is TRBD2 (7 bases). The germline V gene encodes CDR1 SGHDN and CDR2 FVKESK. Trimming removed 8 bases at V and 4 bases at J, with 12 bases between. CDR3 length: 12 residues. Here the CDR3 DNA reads TGTGCCAGCCGGGGGGCCGGTTACGAGCAGTACTTC. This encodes CASRGAGYEQYF.

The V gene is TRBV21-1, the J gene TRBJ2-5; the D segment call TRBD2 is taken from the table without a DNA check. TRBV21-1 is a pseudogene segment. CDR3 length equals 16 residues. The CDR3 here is CASSKTPPGIQETQYF. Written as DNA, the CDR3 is TGTGCCAGCAGCAAAACCCCCCCCGGGATCCAAGAGACCCAGTACTTC.

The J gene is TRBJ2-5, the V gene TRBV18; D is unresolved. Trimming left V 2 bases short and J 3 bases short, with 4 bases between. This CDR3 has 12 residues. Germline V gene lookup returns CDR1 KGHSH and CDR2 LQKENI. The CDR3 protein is CASSPTEETQYF. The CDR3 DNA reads TGTGCCAGCTCACCAACGGAAGAGACCCAGTACTTC.

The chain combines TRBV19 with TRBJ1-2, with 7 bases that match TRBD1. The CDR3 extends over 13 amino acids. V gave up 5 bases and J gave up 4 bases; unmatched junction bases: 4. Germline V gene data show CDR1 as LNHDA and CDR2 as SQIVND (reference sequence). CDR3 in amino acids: CASSPNRGYGYTF. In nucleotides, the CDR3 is TGTGCCAGTAGTCCTAACAGGGGCTATGGCTACACCTTC.

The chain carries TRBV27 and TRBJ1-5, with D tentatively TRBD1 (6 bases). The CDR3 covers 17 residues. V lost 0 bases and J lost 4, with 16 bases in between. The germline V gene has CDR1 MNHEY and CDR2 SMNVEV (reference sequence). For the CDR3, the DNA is TGTGCCAGCAGTTTATCCCTCCGGGGGGCGCGGAATCAGCCCCAGCATTTT. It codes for CASSLSLRGARNQPQHF.